The rows below give T cell receptor beta chains drawn from one sample of a study of blood T cell repertoires in COVID-19. The protocol was immunoSEQ multiplex PCR, while the TCRdb copy is restricted to in-frame clones and leaves out a portion. The data show 200,000 or so clones, about nine tenths seen once. The sample consisted of PBMCs or T cells enriched from blood (not recorded which). Receptors were obtained from a man aged 25-40 years in a cohort exposed to, infected with or recovered from COVID-19 (not recorded which). The CDR3 runs from the conserved cysteine through the conserved F or W. The D gene is left open where the match is weak. A clone size is listed for some rows: how often the clone was seen (once, few, many), or a class if it is expanded.

v_call	clone_size	cdr3_length	d_call	j_call	cdr3_aa	cdr3_nt
TRBV5-4	-	16	-	TRBJ1-1	CASSSVTTLLNTEAFF	TGTGCCAGCAGCTCAGTGACAACCCTTTTGAACACTGAAGCTTTCTTT
TRBV2	-	13	TRBD1	TRBJ1-5	CASTGQGGQPQHF	TGTGCCAGCACCGGGCAGGGGGGTCAGCCCCAGCATTTT
TRBV19	-	14	-	TRBJ2-3	CASRELGRTDTQYF	TGTGCCAGTAGGGAACTAGGTAGGACAGATACGCAGTATTTT
TRBV7-3	-	15	TRBD2	TRBJ2-1	CASSPRLAGSDEQFF	TGTGCCAGCAGCCCGAGACTAGCGGGGTCGGATGAGCAGTTCTTC
TRBV5-4	-	16	TRBD1	TRBJ1-4	CASSLGTGGLEEKLFF	TGTGCCAGCAGCTTGGGCACAGGGGGTTTGGAGGAAAAACTGTTTTTT
TRBV19	-	14	TRBD1	TRBJ1-6	CATNTGADNSPLHF	TGTGCCACCAATACAGGGGCCGATAATTCACCCCTCCACTTT
TRBV19	-	15	TRBD1	TRBJ1-1	CASRGQGIMNTEAFF	TGTGCCAGTAGGGGACAGGGCATCATGAACACTGAAGCTTTCTTT
TRBV6-5	few	13	TRBD1	TRBJ1-4	CASSGQDSEKLFF	TGTGCCAGCTCTGGACAGGACTCTGAAAAACTGTTTTTT
TRBV27	-	14	-	TRBJ1-1	CASSPLQGGVEAFF	TGTGCCAGCAGTCCCCTACAGGGTGGGGTCGAAGCTTTCTTT
TRBV6-5	-	14	TRBD1	TRBJ1-5	CASSPSGGRQPQHF	TGTGCCAGCAGTCCTTCAGGGGGCCGCCAGCCCCAGCATTTT
TRBV28	-	13	-	TRBJ1-1	CASSFGGNTEAFF	TGTGCCAGCAGTTTCGGGGGGAACACTGAAGCTTTCTTT
TRBV3-1/TRBV3-2	-	15	-	TRBJ2-1	CASSRGVGSYNEQFF	TGTGCCAGCAGCCGGGGGGTCGGCTCCTACAATGAGCAGTTCTTC
TRBV19	-	11	-	TRBJ2-1	CASSIYNEQFF	TGTGCCAGTAGCATTTACAATGAGCAGTTCTTC
TRBV11-3	-	13	-	TRBJ2-7	CASSFDRDYEQYF	TGTGCCAGCAGCTTCGACAGAGACTACGAGCAGTACTTC
TRBV7-9	-	14	-	TRBJ1-2	CASSLGEGSGGYTF	TGTGCCAGCAGCTTAGGTGAGGGATCAGGTGGCTACACCTTC
TRBV2	few	13	TRBD2	TRBJ2-7	CASTSGIEVEQYF	TGTGCCAGCACTAGCGGGATCGAGGTCGAGCAGTACTTC
TRBV15	-	12	-	TRBJ2-1	CATSSREVEQFF	TGTGCCACCAGCAGTCGAGAGGTTGAGCAGTTCTTC
TRBV7-2	-	15	TRBD1	TRBJ1-1	CASSLTGQGGTEAFF	TGTGCCAGCAGCTTAACGGGACAGGGAGGGACTGAAGCTTTCTTT
TRBV28	-	15	TRBD1	TRBJ2-1	CASSPPLRTGPHEFF	TGTGCCAGCAGTCCGCCCCTTAGGACAGGCCCCCATGAGTTCTTC
TRBV4-1	-	18	TRBD2	TRBJ2-7	CASSQRLAGTPRPYEQYF	TGCGCCAGCAGCCAAAGACTAGCGGGAACCCCTCGTCCCTACGAGCAGTACTTC
TRBV19	-	14	-	TRBJ2-3	CASSIRELADTQYF	TGTGCCAGTAGTATCCGGGAGTTGGCGGATACGCAGTATTTT
TRBV10-3	-	16	TRBD2	TRBJ2-3	CAISESPSGGTDTQYF	TGTGCCATCAGTGAGTCGCCTAGCGGGGGCACAGATACGCAGTATTTT
TRBV5-5	-	12	-	TRBJ2-1	CASSLDTDEQFF	TGTGCCAGCAGTTTGGACACAGATGAGCAGTTCTTC
TRBV5-1	-	15	TRBD1	TRBJ2-1	CASSLGDRVYNEQFF	TGCGCCAGCAGCTTGGGGGACAGGGTTTACAATGAGCAGTTCTTC
TRBV5-1	-	14	TRBD1	TRBJ1-2	CASSFEGAQGGYTF	TGCGCCAGCAGCTTTGAGGGGGCGCAAGGAGGCTACACCTTC
TRBV6-5	-	14	TRBD1	TRBJ1-1	CASRMTGASTEAFF	TGTGCCAGCAGGATGACAGGGGCATCCACTGAAGCTTTCTTT
TRBV3-1/TRBV3-2	-	14	-	TRBJ1-1	CASSQEGGGTEAFF	TGTGCCAGCAGCCAAGAGGGAGGGGGCACTGAAGCTTTCTTT
TRBV24-1	-	13	-	TRBJ1-2	CATSDGRVGGYTF	TGTGCCACCAGTGACGGCAGGGTTGGAGGCTACACCTTC
TRBV18	-	13	-	TRBJ2-3	CASSTGVADTQYF	TGTGCCAGCTCAACGGGAGTGGCAGATACGCAGTATTTT